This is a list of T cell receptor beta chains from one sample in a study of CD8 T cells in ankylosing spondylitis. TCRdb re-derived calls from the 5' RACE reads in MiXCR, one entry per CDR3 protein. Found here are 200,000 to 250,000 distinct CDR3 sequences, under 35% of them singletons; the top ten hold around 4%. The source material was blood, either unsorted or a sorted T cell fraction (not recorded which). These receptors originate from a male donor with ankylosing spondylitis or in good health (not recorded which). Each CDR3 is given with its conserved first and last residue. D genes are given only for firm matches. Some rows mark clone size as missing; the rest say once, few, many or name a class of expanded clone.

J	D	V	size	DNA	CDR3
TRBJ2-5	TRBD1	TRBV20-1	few	TGCAGTGCGGGGGACAGGTGGAACCAAGAGACCCAGTACTTC	CSAGDRWNQETQYF
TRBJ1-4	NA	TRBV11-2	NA	TGTGCCAGCAGCGGGGGGACTAATGAAAAACTGTTTTTT	CASSGGTNEKLFF
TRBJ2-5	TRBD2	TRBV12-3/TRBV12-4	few	TGTGCCAGCAGGCAAGCGGGGCCACAAGAGACCCAGTACTTC	CASRQAGPQETQYF
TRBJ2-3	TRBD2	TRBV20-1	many	TGCAGTGGAACTAGCGGGGGAGAACTACGCACAGATACGCAGTATTTT	CSGTSGGELRTDTQYF
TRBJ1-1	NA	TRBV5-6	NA	TGTGCCAGCAGCTTGTTGCCTGGGAACACTGAAGCTTTCTTT	CASSLLPGNTEAFF
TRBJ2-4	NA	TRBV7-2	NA	TGTGCCAGCAGCTTCCAGGGGTACAACATTCAGTACTTC	CASSFQGYNIQYF
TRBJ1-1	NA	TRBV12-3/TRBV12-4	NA	TGTGCCAGCAGTACCCCTGTGACTGAAGCTTTCTTT	CASSTPVTEAFF
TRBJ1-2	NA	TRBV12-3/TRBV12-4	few	TGTGCCAGCAGTCACCTGGCCCAGGGGATCCCCCTTACCTTC	CASSHLAQGIPLTF
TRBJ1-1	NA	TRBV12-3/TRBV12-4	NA	TGTGCCAGCAGTTTTGGTTGGGGTCCCCCTGAAGCTTTCTTT	CASSFGWGPPEAFF
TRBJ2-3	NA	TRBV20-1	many	TGCAGTGCTACGAAGGGGGAGGGCACAGATACGCAGTATTTT	CSATKGEGTDTQYF
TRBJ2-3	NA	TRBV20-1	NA	TGCAGTGCTAGACCGACCCAAGATAGTAGGGCCTGGAGGGCAGATACGCAGTATTTT	CSARPTQDSRAWRADTQYF
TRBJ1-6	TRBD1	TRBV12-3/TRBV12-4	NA	TGTGCCAGCGGCCGGGACAGGGGAGATTCACCCCTCCACTTT	CASGRDRGDSPLHF
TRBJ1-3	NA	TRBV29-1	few	TGCAGCGTTGCCTATTACTCTGGAAACACCATATATTTT	CSVAYYSGNTIYF
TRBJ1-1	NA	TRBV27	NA	TGTGCCAGCAGCCGAACAAGGGTGGTGACTGAAGCTTTCTTT	CASSRTRVVTEAFF
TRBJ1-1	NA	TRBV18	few	TGTGCCAGCTCACCGGGTGGGATAACTGAAGCTTTCTTT	CASSPGGITEAFF
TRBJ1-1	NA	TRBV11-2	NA	TGTGCCAGCAGCCCCTGGACAGTGAACACTGAAGCTTTCTTT	CASSPWTVNTEAFF